This T cell receptor (beta chain) comes out of a study of OX40 agonist ivuxolimab in advanced cancers. Study-level information: Patients with hepatocellular carcinoma, melanoma, renal cell or head and neck cancer made up the dose-escalation patients.

The CDR3 runs to 15 residues. Germline V gene data show CDR1 as MNHNS and CDR2 as SASEGT. Trimming took 5 bases from V and 4 from J, leaving 15 bases between them. The assay was immunoSEQ multiplex PCR, and TCRdb's table has in-frame clones only and misses some. In the table there are nearly 95,000 clones, 94% of which are singletons. Autoimmune disease history or systemic immunosuppression was exclusionary. The receptor was derived from an adult with an advanced solid tumor such as melanoma, head and neck, liver or kidney cancer. The rearrangement uses TRBV6-1 and TRBJ1-5, with D possibly being TRBD1 (5 bases). This sample comprised CD4+ or CD8+ T cells sorted from blood, obtained in a trial of the OX40 agonist ivuxolimab. CDR3: CASSSRFRANQPQHF. The CDR3 DNA reads as TGTGCCAGCAGTAGCCGGTTCAGGGCTAATCAGCCCCAGCATTTT.